Below are 10 T cell receptor beta chains sequenced from a single sample in a study of T cell changes during pregnancy in multiple sclerosis (dated by TCRdb to about 2019). The library was prepared using the immunoSEQ multiplex PCR assay. TCRdb took over this immuneACCESS table, retaining in-frame rearrangements with V and J assigned. Such tables are incomplete; in checked studies, under half of the missing clones stem from an unresolved V gene, and the remainder is unexplained. In this sample the table shows around 62,000 clones, about 91% of which occur a single time. Of the sample, about 0.76% falls within the top ten clones. This specimen consisted of CD4+ T cells from peripheral blood mononuclear cells, obtained in the first trimester of pregnancy. The receptors originated from a female donor with multiple sclerosis, enrolled in a pregnancy study.

The chain couples TRBV7-6 to TRBJ1-1; D may be TRBD1 (6 bases). Trimming took 3 bases from V and 1 from J, leaving 12 bases between them. The CDR3 has 15 residues. The germline gives CDR1 SGHVS, CDR2 FNYEAQ. CDR3: CASSLGAGANTEAFF. The CDR3 bases are TGTGCCAGCAGCTTGGGGGCGGGGGCGAACACTGAAGCTTTCTTT.

This clone was seen only a few times. This sequence joins TRBV7-7 and TRBJ1-1; no firm D call. Germline assignment: CDR1 SSHAT and CDR2 FNYEAQ (reference sequence). The V and J ends lost 5 bases and 4 bases respectively, with 11 bases between them. This CDR3 spans 13 amino acids. Here the CDR3 reads CASSRQVGTEAFF. DNA of the CDR3: TGTGCCAGCAGCCGTCAGGTTGGCACTGAAGCTTTCTTT.

In nucleotides, the CDR3 is TGTGCCAGCAGTAAGAATGGACAGTACACAGATACGCAGTATTTT. Amino acid sequence: CASSKNGQYTDTQYF. The chain couples TRBV6-5 to TRBJ2-3, with a weak D call TRBD1 (6 bases). The CDR3 contains 15 residues. Germline lookup yields CDR1 MNHEY and CDR2 SVGAGI. The V end lost 5 bases, the J end lost 2 bases, and 14 bases lay between the germline ends.

This chain joins TRBV2 and TRBJ2-3, with a weak D call TRBD1 (8 bases). Germline V gene sequence: CDR1 SNHLY, CDR2 FYNNEI. Trimming removed 9 bases from V and 6 bases from J, with 13 bases in between. The CDR3 totals 12 residues. CDR3 residues: CASGQGGDTQYF. The CDR3 nucleotides read TGTGCCAGTGGACAGGGAGGGGATACGCAGTATTTT.

V and J are TRBV29-1 and TRBJ2-7; tentatively, D is TRBD2 (5 bases). The CDR3 length is 14 residues. The V end was cut by 1 base, the J end by 9 bases, with 19 bases between. The germline V gene has CDR1 SQVTM and CDR2 ANQGSEA. The CDR3 protein is CSVEATTRGPGQYF. The DNA for the CDR3 is TGCAGCGTTGAAGCTACTACACGGGGTCCCGGGCAGTACTTC.

The genes are TRBV11-2 and TRBJ2-1; TRBD2 matches at 8 bases. The CDR3 contains 15 residues. V lost 4 bases to trimming and J lost 8 bases; unmatched junction nucleotides: 10. Germline V lookup: CDR1 SGHAT, CDR2 FQNNGV. The CDR3 protein is CASSSPTSEWDEQFF. CDR3 in DNA: TGTGCCAGCAGCTCCCCGACTAGCGAGTGGGATGAGCAGTTCTTC.

The sample holds one count of this clone. This sequence joins TRBV10-3 and TRBJ1-2, with 8 bases matching TRBD1. V was pared by 6 bases and J by 5 bases, with 5 bases of the junction left unmatched. The CDR3 is 13 residues long. Germline V gene data show CDR1 as ENHRY and CDR2 as SYGVKD. The CDR3 DNA reads TGTGCCATCAGCACTGACAGGGGTTATGGCTACACCTTC. It encodes CAISTDRGYGYTF.

Only one count was recorded for this clone. V gene TRBV4-3 combines with J gene TRBJ1-4, with D maybe TRBD1 (6 bases). Germline-derived CDR1 and CDR2 are LGHNA and YSLEER. V was shortened by 5 bases and J by 7 bases, with 26 bases between the two germline ends. CDR3 size: 18 residues. CDR3 region: CASSSISPPGGGSEKLFF. In DNA, the CDR3 is TGCGCCAGCAGCTCCATATCCCCCCCCGGGGGCGGGAGTGAAAAACTGTTTTTT.

This chain links TRBV9 with TRBJ1-6, with D perhaps matching TRBD1 (6 bases). The CDR3 is 17 amino acids. V was shortened by 0 bases and J by 6 bases, with 16 bases between the two germline ends. The germline CDR1 and CDR2 sequences are SGDLS and YYNGEE. The CDR3 loop is CASSVGRGAGANSPLHF. In DNA form, the CDR3 reads TGTGCCAGCAGCGTAGGGCGAGGCGCAGGGGCTAATTCACCCCTCCACTTT.

V usage is TRBV5-4 and J usage is TRBJ2-3; weak D call: TRBD2 (5 bases). V dropped 6 bases and J dropped 6 bases, with 17 bases sitting between them. Per the germline V gene, CDR1 is SGHNT and CDR2 is YYREEE (reference sequence). The CDR3 covers 14 residues. CDR3 nucleotides: TGTGCCAGCACTCCCGGAGGAGACACGGATACGCAGTATTTT. This translates into CASTPGGDTDTQYF.